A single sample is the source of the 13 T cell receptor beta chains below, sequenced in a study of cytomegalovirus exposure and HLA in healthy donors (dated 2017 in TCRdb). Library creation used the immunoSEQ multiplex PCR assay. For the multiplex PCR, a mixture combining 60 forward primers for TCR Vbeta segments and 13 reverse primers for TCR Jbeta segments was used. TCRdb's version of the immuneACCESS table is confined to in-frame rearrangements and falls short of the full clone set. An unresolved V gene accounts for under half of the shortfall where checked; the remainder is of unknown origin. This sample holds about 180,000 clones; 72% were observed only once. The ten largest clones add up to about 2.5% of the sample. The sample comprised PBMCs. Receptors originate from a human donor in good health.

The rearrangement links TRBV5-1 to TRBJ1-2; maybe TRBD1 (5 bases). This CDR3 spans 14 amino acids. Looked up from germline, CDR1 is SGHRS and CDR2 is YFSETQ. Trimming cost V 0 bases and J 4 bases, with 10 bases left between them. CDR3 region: CASSLVSGLYGYTF. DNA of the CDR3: TGCGCCAGCAGCTTGGTTTCAGGGCTCTATGGCTACACCTTC.

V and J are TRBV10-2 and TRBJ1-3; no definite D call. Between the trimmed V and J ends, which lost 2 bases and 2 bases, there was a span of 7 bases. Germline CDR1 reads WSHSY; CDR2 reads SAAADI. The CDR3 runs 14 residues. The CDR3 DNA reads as TGCGCCAGCAGTGAGGTCCTAACTGGAAACACCATATATTTT. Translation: CASSEVLTGNTIYF.

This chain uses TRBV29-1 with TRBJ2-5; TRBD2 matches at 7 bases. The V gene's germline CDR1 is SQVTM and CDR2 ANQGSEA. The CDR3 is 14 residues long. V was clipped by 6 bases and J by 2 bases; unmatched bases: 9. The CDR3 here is CSVAPGLIQETQYF. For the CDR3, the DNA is TGCAGCGTCGCCCCGGGACTAATTCAAGAGACCCAGTACTTC.

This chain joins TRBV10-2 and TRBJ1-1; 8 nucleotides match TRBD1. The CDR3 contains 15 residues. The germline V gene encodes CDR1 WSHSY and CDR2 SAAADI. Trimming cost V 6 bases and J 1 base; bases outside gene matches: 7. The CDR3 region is CASSLQGGRNTEAFF. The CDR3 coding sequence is TGCGCCAGCAGCTTACAGGGGGGCAGGAACACTGAAGCTTTCTTT.

CDR3 nucleotide sequence: TGTGCCAGCAGTGAAATTTGGCCAGGGGTGGATCTCGACACTGAAGCTTTCTTT. This encodes CASSEIWPGVDLDTEAFF. The V gene is TRBV6-1, the J gene TRBJ1-1; the D gene is possibly TRBD1 (6 bases). Deletions cut 2 bases from V and 3 bases from J, with 22 bases between. Germline V gives CDR1 MNHNS, CDR2 SASEGT. This CDR3 spans 18 amino acids.

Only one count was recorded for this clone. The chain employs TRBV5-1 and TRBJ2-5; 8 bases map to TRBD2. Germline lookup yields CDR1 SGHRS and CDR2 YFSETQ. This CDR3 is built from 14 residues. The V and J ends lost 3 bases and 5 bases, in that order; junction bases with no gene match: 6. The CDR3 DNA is TGCGCCAGCAGCTCGACTAGCGTCGGGGAGACCCAGTACTTC. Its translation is CASSSTSVGETQYF.

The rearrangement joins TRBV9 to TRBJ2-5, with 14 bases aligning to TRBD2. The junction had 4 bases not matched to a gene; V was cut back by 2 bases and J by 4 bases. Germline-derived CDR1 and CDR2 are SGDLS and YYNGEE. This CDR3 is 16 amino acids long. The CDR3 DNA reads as TGTGCCAGCAGCGTGACTAGCGGGGGGGTCCCAGAGACCCAGTACTTC. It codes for CASSVTSGGVPETQYF.

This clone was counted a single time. CDR3 DNA sequence: TGTGCCAGTACCCCAAGGGGTAGGCAGGGAATAATGAACACTGAAGCTTTCTTT. Translated: CASTPRGRQGIMNTEAFF. The chain is built from TRBV19 and TRBJ1-1; tentatively, D is TRBD1 (5 bases). The germline V gene has CDR1 LNHDA and CDR2 SQIVND (reference sequence). Trimming removed 7 bases from V and 0 bases from J, with 24 bases in between. The CDR3 runs to 18 residues.

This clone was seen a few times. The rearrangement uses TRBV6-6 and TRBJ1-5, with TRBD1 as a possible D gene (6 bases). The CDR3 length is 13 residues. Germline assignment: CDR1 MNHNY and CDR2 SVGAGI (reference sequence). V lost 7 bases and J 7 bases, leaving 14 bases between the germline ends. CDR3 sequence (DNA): TGTGCCAGCACCAAGGGGGGGCAACAGCCCCAGCATTTT. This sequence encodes CASTKGGQQPQHF.

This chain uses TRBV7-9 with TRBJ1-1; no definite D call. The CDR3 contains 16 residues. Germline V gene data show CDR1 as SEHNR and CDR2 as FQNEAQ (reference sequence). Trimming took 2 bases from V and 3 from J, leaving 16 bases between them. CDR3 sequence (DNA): TGTGCCAGCAGCTTACACCAGGCATCCTGGGACACTGAAGCTTTCTTT. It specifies CASSLHQASWDTEAFF.

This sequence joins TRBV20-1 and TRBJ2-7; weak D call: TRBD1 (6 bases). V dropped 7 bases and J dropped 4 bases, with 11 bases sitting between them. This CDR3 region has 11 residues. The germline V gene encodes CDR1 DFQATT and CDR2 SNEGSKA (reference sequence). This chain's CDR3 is CSVRGWYEQYF. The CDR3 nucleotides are TGCAGTGTCAGGGGTTGGTACGAGCAGTACTTC.

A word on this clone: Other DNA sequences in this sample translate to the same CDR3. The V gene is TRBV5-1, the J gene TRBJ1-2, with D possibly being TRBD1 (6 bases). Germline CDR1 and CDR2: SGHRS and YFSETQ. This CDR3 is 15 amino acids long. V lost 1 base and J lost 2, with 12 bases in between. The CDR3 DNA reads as TGCGCCAGCAGCTTGTTACAGGGATCAAACTATGGCTACACCTTC. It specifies CASSLLQGSNYGYTF.

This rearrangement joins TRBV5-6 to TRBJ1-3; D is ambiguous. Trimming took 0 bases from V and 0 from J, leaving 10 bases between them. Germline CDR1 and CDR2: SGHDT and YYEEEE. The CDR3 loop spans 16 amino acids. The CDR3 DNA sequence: TGTGCCAGCAGCTTGGCCACCCAGTTCTCTGGAAACACCATATATTTT. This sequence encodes CASSLATQFSGNTIYF.